Listed below are T cell receptor beta chains from one sample, sequenced in a study of cytomegalovirus exposure and HLA in healthy donors. The assay was immunoSEQ multiplex PCR, and TCRdb's table has in-frame clones only and misses some. The sample contains under 200,000 clones, around 75% of which appear only once. Sequencing was carried out using PBMCs. The receptors were sampled from a human donor in good health. The CDR3 runs from the conserved cysteine through the conserved F or W. Fields, in order: J gene, V gene, clone size, D gene, CDR3 protein, CDR3 DNA. The D gene is left open where the match is weak. For some rows the clone size is stated as once, few or many, or as a class when expanded; others skip it.

J: TRBJ1-1
V: TRBV18
size: few
D: NA
CDR3: CASSPITRPTEAFF
DNA: TGTGCCAGCTCACCAATTACCAGGCCCACTGAAGCTTTCTTT

J: TRBJ2-1
V: TRBV10-3
size: NA
D: NA
CDR3: CAISERGLSSFEQFF
DNA: TGTGCCATCAGTGAAAGAGGGTTAAGTTCTTTTGAGCAGTTCTTC

J: TRBJ2-6
V: TRBV5-4
size: NA
D: NA
CDR3: CAGTLPPGLRLSGANVLTF
DNA: TGTGCCGGCACCCTCCCACCGGGACTGAGACTCTCTGGGGCCAACGTCCTGACTTTC

J: TRBJ2-3
V: TRBV5-4
size: NA
D: NA
CDR3: CASRKTGTHTDTQYF
DNA: TGTGCCAGCAGGAAAACCGGGACTCACACAGATACGCAGTATTTT

J: TRBJ2-1
V: TRBV5-1
size: NA
D: TRBD1
CDR3: CASSRSPVGQGICEQFF
DNA: TGCGCCAGCAGCAGGTCCCCGGTCGGACAGGGTATTTGTGAGCAGTTCTTC

J: TRBJ2-5
V: TRBV5-1
size: NA
D: TRBD2
CDR3: CASRMGLANQETQYF
DNA: TGCGCCAGCAGAATGGGACTAGCGAACCAAGAGACCCAGTACTTC

J: TRBJ2-6
V: TRBV6-4
size: NA
D: NA
CDR3: CASSVLSGANVLTF
DNA: TGTGCCAGCAGTGTGTTATCTGGGGCCAACGTCCTGACTTTC

J: TRBJ1-6
V: TRBV9
size: NA
D: TRBD1
CDR3: CASSGPGQGDSPLHF
DNA: TGTGCCAGCAGCGGACCGGGACAGGGAGATTCACCCCTCCACTTT

J: TRBJ1-2
V: TRBV4-3
size: NA
D: NA
CDR3: CASSQDHSYGYTF
DNA: TGCGCCAGCAGCCAAGATCACAGCTATGGCTACACCTTC

J: TRBJ2-3
V: TRBV12-5
size: NA
D: NA
CDR3: CASGLEDLGTFTDTQYF
DNA: TGTGCTAGTGGTTTGGAAGACTTAGGGACTTTCACAGATACGCAGTATTTT

J: TRBJ1-2
V: TRBV7-2
size: few
D: NA
CDR3: CASSLWSLDYTF
DNA: TGTGCCAGCAGCTTATGGAGCCTGGACTACACCTTC

J: TRBJ2-2
V: TRBV7-9
size: NA
D: NA
CDR3: CASSPTIEQLNTGELFF
DNA: TGTGCCAGCAGCCCGACAATCGAACAGCTCAACACCGGGGAGCTGTTTTTT

J: TRBJ1-1
V: TRBV6-5
size: NA
D: TRBD1
CDR3: CASSPRDRHDEAFF
DNA: TGTGCCAGCAGCCCCCGGGACAGACACGATGAAGCTTTCTTT

J: TRBJ2-2
V: TRBV16
size: NA
D: NA
CDR3: CASSQELATTGELFF
DNA: TGTGCCAGCAGCCAAGAGCTAGCTACTACCGGGGAGCTGTTTTTT

J: TRBJ1-4
V: TRBV27
size: NA
D: NA
CDR3: CASSLFLRFNREGEKLFF
DNA: TGTGCCAGCAGTTTATTTCTGAGGTTTAACAGGGAAGGTGAAAAACTGTTTTTT

J: TRBJ2-7
V: TRBV4-3
size: NA
D: TRBD2
CDR3: CASSQELAGVEQYF
DNA: TGCGCCAGCAGCCAAGAACTAGCGGGGGTAGAACAGTACTTC

J: TRBJ1-2
V: TRBV6-5
size: NA
D: TRBD1
CDR3: CASRPQGEDGYTF
DNA: TGTGCCAGCAGGCCCCAGGGGGAAGATGGCTACACCTTC

J: TRBJ2-1
V: TRBV27
size: NA
D: TRBD2
CDR3: CASKLGGAADEQFF
DNA: TGTGCCAGCAAACTCGGGGGGGCCGCGGATGAGCAGTTCTTC

J: TRBJ2-1
V: TRBV4-3
size: NA
D: NA
CDR3: CASSYRLPGGEQFF
DNA: TGCGCCAGCAGCTACCGGTTGCCTGGAGGGGAGCAGTTCTTC

J: TRBJ2-2
V: TRBV9
size: once
D: NA
CDR3: CASSVFRGRGNTGELFF
DNA: TGTGCCAGCAGCGTATTTAGAGGCAGGGGGAACACCGGGGAGCTGTTTTTT

J: TRBJ2-1
V: TRBV19
size: NA
D: NA
CDR3: CASSLKGGEYNEQFF
DNA: TGTGCCAGTAGCCTTAAGGGCGGGGAGTACAATGAGCAGTTCTTC

J: TRBJ2-1
V: TRBV9
size: NA
D: TRBD2
CDR3: CASSVGTSGNEQFF
DNA: TGTGCCAGCAGCGTAGGTACTAGCGGTAATGAGCAGTTCTTC

J: TRBJ2-2
V: TRBV5-4
size: NA
D: TRBD2
CDR3: CALAGGQDTGELFF
DNA: TGTGCCCTAGCGGGGGGGCAGGACACCGGGGAGCTGTTTTTT

J: TRBJ2-7
V: TRBV7-9
size: NA
D: TRBD1
CDR3: CASSSGTGHPYEQYF
DNA: TGTGCCAGCAGTTCCGGGACAGGGCACCCCTACGAGCAGTACTTC

J: TRBJ2-5
V: TRBV4-1
size: NA
D: TRBD2
CDR3: CASRHDFGSGGAMRTQYF
DNA: TGCGCCAGCAGACACGACTTTGGTAGCGGGGGGGCCATGAGGACCCAGTACTTC

J: TRBJ1-6
V: TRBV2
size: NA
D: TRBD1
CDR3: CAVTWDRGLNSPLHF
DNA: TGTGCCGTTACTTGGGACAGGGGCCTCAATTCACCCCTCCACTTT

J: TRBJ2-3
V: TRBV5-1
size: NA
D: NA
CDR3: CASSLGAGADTQYF
DNA: TGCGCCAGCAGCTTGGGTGCGGGGGCTGATACGCAGTATTTT

J: TRBJ2-3
V: TRBV7-2
size: NA
D: NA
CDR3: CASSLEGGGTDTQYF
DNA: TGTGCCAGCAGCTTAGAGGGCGGGGGCACAGATACGCAGTATTTT

J: TRBJ1-5
V: TRBV2
size: NA
D: TRBD1
CDR3: CASSTRDRGYQPQHF
DNA: TGTGCCAGCAGTACCCGGGACAGGGGTTATCAGCCCCAGCATTTT

J: TRBJ2-1
V: TRBV9
size: NA
D: NA
CDR3: CASSGGRGGDYNEQFF
DNA: TGTGCCAGCAGCGGTGGTCGAGGGGGGGATTACAATGAGCAGTTCTTC

J: TRBJ1-2
V: TRBV7-9
size: NA
D: NA
CDR3: CASSLASGSIASYGYTF
DNA: TGTGCCAGCAGCTTAGCCAGCGGGAGTATCGCTTCCTATGGCTACACCTTC

J: TRBJ2-7
V: TRBV4-2
size: NA
D: NA
CDR3: CASSRDSYEQYF
DNA: TGTGCCAGCAGCCGAGATTCCTACGAGCAGTACTTC

J: TRBJ2-7
V: TRBV6-5
size: NA
D: NA
CDR3: CASSQNSREQYF
DNA: TGTGCCAGCAGTCAGAATTCTCGCGAGCAGTACTTC

J: TRBJ2-1
V: TRBV15
size: NA
D: TRBD1
CDR3: CATSRDLTGQPHNEQFF
DNA: TGTGCCACCAGCAGAGATTTGACGGGACAGCCTCACAATGAGCAGTTCTTC

J: TRBJ2-1
V: TRBV12-5
size: NA
D: TRBD2
CDR3: CASGPGLAGVNEQFF
DNA: TGTGCTAGTGGTCCGGGACTAGCGGGGGTCAATGAGCAGTTCTTC

J: TRBJ1-5
V: TRBV7-6
size: NA
D: NA
CDR3: CASSLIGGGQPQHF
DNA: TGTGCCAGCAGCTTAATAGGGGGGGGTCAGCCCCAGCATTTT

J: TRBJ2-3
V: TRBV7-3
size: NA
D: TRBD2
CDR3: CASSAIAGASDTQYF
DNA: TGTGCCAGCAGCGCAATAGCGGGGGCCTCGGATACGCAGTATTTT

J: TRBJ2-3
V: TRBV12-5
size: NA
D: TRBD1
CDR3: CASGLPGGQGSTVTDTQYF
DNA: TGTGCTAGTGGTTTGCCCGGAGGACAGGGTTCTACTGTCACAGATACGCAGTATTTT

J: TRBJ2-1
V: TRBV4-3
size: NA
D: NA
CDR3: CASSQDVEVYNEQFF
DNA: TGCGCCAGCAGCCAAGATGTGGAGGTTTACAATGAGCAGTTCTTC

J: TRBJ2-1
V: TRBV11-1
size: NA
D: NA
CDR3: CASSLGQYNEQFF
DNA: TGTGCCAGCAGCTTAGGACAGTACAATGAGCAGTTCTTC

J: TRBJ2-5
V: TRBV14
size: NA
D: NA
CDR3: CASSQVRETQYF
DNA: TGTGCCAGCAGCCAAGTTCGGGAGACCCAGTACTTC